This TCR beta chain is from a study of blood T cell repertoires in COVID-19. Per germline, CDR1 SGHVS and CDR2 FQNEAQ. V lost 4 bases to trimming and J lost 6 bases; unmatched junction nucleotides: 10. This CDR3 is built from 15 residues. Using immunoSEQ multiplex PCR, the repertoire was profiled, and TCRdb retains in-frame clones only, with some absent. The data contain about 84,000 clones, 60% to 75% of them singletons. The material sequenced was peripheral blood. The source of this sequence is a man aged 45-60 years with active or convalescent COVID-19. The chain couples TRBV7-8 to TRBJ1-2; 8 bases line up with TRBD1. The CDR3: CASSSTGVGWDGYTF. CDR3 in DNA: TGTGCCAGCAGCTCGACAGGGGTAGGATGGGATGGCTACACCTTC.